This T cell receptor beta chain was observed in a study of blood T cell repertoires in COVID-19. Study in general: Acute and convalescent COVID-19 samples came from the United States, Italy and Spain. PBMCs, B-cell-depleted T cells, or T cells provided the cDNA or gDNA that made up the material.

In the authors' methods: Nucleated cell counts were estimated from reference gene primer amplification. Only in-frame clones appear in the TCRdb table, and some are missing; sequencing was by immunoSEQ multiplex PCR. That table gives V, J and clone size, and the DNA gave D and trimming. Of about 110,000 clones in the sample, roughly 84% were seen once. CDR1 is MNHEY, CDR2 SVGAGI, per germline. V lost 6 bases to trimming and J lost 4 bases; unmatched junction nucleotides: 6. CDR3 size: 14 residues. This TCR came from a woman older than 75 with active or convalescent COVID-19. Sequenced material: peripheral blood. The chain carries TRBV6-5 and TRBJ2-3; 8 bases line up with TRBD2. CDR3 nucleotides: TGTGCCAGCAGGGTGGGGACTAGTTCAGATACGCAGTATTTT. Its protein is CASRVGTSSDTQYF.